Below are 5 T cell receptor beta chains sequenced from a single sample in a study of beta chain features in type 1 diabetes. Expressed TCRB transcripts got sequenced, as all isolated RNA was reverse transcribed. This table comes from immunoSEQ multiplex PCR, and its TCRdb copy is limited to in-frame clones, with some not included. Of 400,000 to 500,000 clones in the sample, approximately 14% were seen once. The sample comprised naive CD4+ T cells from blood. The origin of the receptors is a man aged 30 to 45 in good health.

The chain carries TRBV15 and TRBJ1-6; TRBD1 might be the D (6 bases). This CDR3 has 15 residues. Germline-derived CDR1 and CDR2 are LNHNV and YYDKDF (reference sequence). V was shortened by 0 bases and J by 6 bases, with 9 bases between the two germline ends. This CDR3 reads CATSRDPQGNSPLHF. The CDR3 DNA follows: TGTGCCACCAGCAGAGATCCACAGGGTAATTCACCCCTCCACTTT.

This clone was seen a few times. The J gene is TRBJ2-5, the V gene TRBV27; 7 bases align to TRBD1. The CDR3 contains 17 residues. CDR1 and CDR2 from the germline V gene are MNHEY and SMNVEV (reference sequence). With V trimmed by 3 bases and J by 4 bases, 14 bases remained unmatched. This CDR3 is CASSFAQQGRGIETQYF. CDR3 nucleotides: TGTGCCAGCAGTTTCGCCCAACAGGGCAGGGGGATAGAGACCCAGTACTTC.

The genes are TRBV9 and TRBJ2-1, with 7 bases aligning to TRBD1. Germline V gene lookup returns CDR1 SGDLS and CDR2 YYNGEE. This CDR3 is built from 15 residues. V lost 3 bases and J lost 4; bases outside the gene matches: 7. CDR3 residues: CASSGRQQGYNEQFF. As DNA, the CDR3 is TGTGCCAGCAGCGGTAGGCAACAGGGGTACAATGAGCAGTTCTTC.

This clone was seen only a few times. The genes are TRBV5-4 and TRBJ1-3; 8 bases line up with TRBD1. The length of the CDR3 is 15 residues. V trimming: 5 bases; J trimming: 4 bases; junction bases outside the gene matches: 8. Per the germline V gene, CDR1 is SGHNT and CDR2 is YYREEE (reference sequence). In DNA, the CDR3 is TGTGCCAGCAGTTTCGGGGACAGGCCCGGAAACACCATATATTTT. Translated: CASSFGDRPGNTIYF.

The rearrangement uses TRBV25-1 and TRBJ1-3, with a weak D call TRBD1 (5 bases). The CDR3 runs to 16 residues. Germline V CDR1 and CDR2: MGHDK, SYGVNS. The V gene lost 3 bases and the J gene lost 0 bases, with 12 bases spanning the gap. The CDR3, as DNA: TGTGCCAGCAGTGACACGGGACTGAACTCTGGAAACACCATATATTTT. It yields the protein CASSDTGLNSGNTIYF.